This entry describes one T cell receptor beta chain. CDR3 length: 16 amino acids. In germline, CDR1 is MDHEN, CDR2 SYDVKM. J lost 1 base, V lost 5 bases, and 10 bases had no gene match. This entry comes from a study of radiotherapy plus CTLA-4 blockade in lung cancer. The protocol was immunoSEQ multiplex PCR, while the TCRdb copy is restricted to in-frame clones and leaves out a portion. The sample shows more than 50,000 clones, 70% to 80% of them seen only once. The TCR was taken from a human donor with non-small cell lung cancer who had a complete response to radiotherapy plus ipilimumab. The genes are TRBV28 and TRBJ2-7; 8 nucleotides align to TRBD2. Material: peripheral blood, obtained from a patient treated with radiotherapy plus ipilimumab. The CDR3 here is CASSPRGGKKSYEQYF. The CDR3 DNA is TGTGCCAGCAGTCCTCGGGGGGGGAAGAAATCCTACGAGCAGTACTTC.